This T cell receptor beta chain stems from a study of blood T cell repertoires in COVID-19. Study-wide background: PBMCs, B-cell-depleted T cells, or T cells provided the cDNA or gDNA that made up the material.

This CDR3 contains 15 residues. Trimming cost V 5 bases and J 0 bases; bases outside gene matches: 2. Germline V lookup: CDR1 LNHDA, CDR2 SQIVND (reference sequence). Methods used by the authors: The authors estimated nucleated cell counts from reference gene primer amplification. The method was immunoSEQ multiplex PCR; TCRdb's version includes in-frame clones alone and lacks a portion of them. The D gene and trimming were derived from the DNA, and the V and J assignments and clone size from that table. This sample has 170,000 or so clones, with 65% to 90% found just once. The chain combines TRBV19 with TRBJ1-3, with TRBD1 identical over 9 bases. What was sequenced was peripheral blood. The sequence derives from a man aged 45-60 years with active or convalescent COVID-19. CDR3: CASSGQGSSGNTIYF. CDR3 DNA sequence: TGTGCCAGTAGTGGACAGGGGAGCTCTGGAAACACCATATATTTT.